The 9 T cell receptor beta chains listed next were all sequenced from one sample in a study of blood T cells in healthy people across ages. The use of a sample-barcoded 5' primer and a J-beta primer mix characterized a second PCR of about 6 to 12 cycles. TCRdb ran MiXCR on the 5' RACE reads and lists one entry per CDR3 protein. The data show about 760,000 distinct CDR3 sequences, approximately 25% seen once. These data were likewise used in another study, on T cells of mothers and their children.

The sample consisted of blood. The source of these receptors is a boy aged 5-17 years in good health.

This clonotype was counted a few times. CDR3 sequence (DNA): TGTGCCACCAGTGGGGACTCGGCTCAAGAGACCCAGTACTTC. Amino acids: CATSGDSAQETQYF. The J gene is TRBJ2-5, the V gene TRBV24-1; possibly TRBD2 for D (6 bases). V was shortened by 5 bases and J by 2 bases, with 11 bases between the two germline ends. The germline V gene encodes CDR1 KGHDR and CDR2 SFDVKD. This CDR3 region has 14 residues.

This clonotype was counted only a few times. The chain couples TRBV6-1 to TRBJ2-7; TRBD2 matches at 11 bases. CDR3 size: 17 residues. CDR1 and CDR2 (germline): MNHNS, SASEGT. The V segment lost 7 bases and the J segment 6 bases; nucleotides outside the gene matches: 17. CDR3 loop: CASTDPTSGRGGLEQYF. The CDR3 DNA sequence: TGTGCCAGCACTGACCCCACTAGCGGGAGAGGGGGGCTCGAGCAGTACTTC.

The chain recombines TRBV7-9 with TRBJ2-5; 10 bases match TRBD2. Trimming cost V 1 base and J 4 bases; bases outside gene matches: 3. CDR3 length: 15 residues. Per germline, CDR1 SEHNR and CDR2 FQNEAQ (reference sequence). The CDR3 DNA is TGTGCCAGCAGCTTAGAGGGACTAGCGCCAGAGACCCAGTACTTC. Its protein is CASSLEGLAPETQYF.

This clonotype was seen once. The V gene is TRBV24-1, the J gene TRBJ2-1, with D perhaps TRBD2 (6 bases). There are 15 residues in the CDR3. CDR1 and CDR2 from the germline V gene are KGHDR and SFDVKD. V lost 7 bases to trimming and J lost 3 bases, with 15 bases between them. The CDR3 is CATSTPTGDYNEQFF. In DNA form, the CDR3 reads TGTGCCACCAGCACGCCAACGGGGGACTACAATGAGCAGTTCTTC.

The rearrangement uses TRBV28 and TRBJ2-1; 14 positions agree with TRBD2. Trimming at V came to 6 bases and at J to 0 bases, leaving 1 base not matched to a gene. This CDR3 is built from 16 residues. Germline CDR1 and CDR2: MDHEN and SYDVKM. CDR3: CASRGLAGDSYNEQFF. The CDR3 coding sequence is TGTGCCAGCAGGGGACTAGCGGGAGACTCCTACAATGAGCAGTTCTTC.

Only a few counts were recorded for this clonotype. The chain joins TRBV14 to TRBJ2-5, with 12 bases lining up with TRBD2. The last part of the DNA fits TRBJ2-1 better; the J call may be wrong. Germline CDR1 reads SGHDN; CDR2 reads FVKESK. This CDR3 is 16 amino acids long. The CDR3 reads CASSARLAGDSFEQFF. Written as DNA, the CDR3 is TGTGCCAGCAGCGCCCGACTAGCGGGGGACTCCTTTGAGCAGTTCTTC.

This clonotype was observed a few times. The J gene is TRBJ2-4, the V gene TRBV15; the match to TRBD1 covers 7 bases. Losses at the gene ends were 10 bases for V and 8 bases for J; bases not matched to a gene: 14. The CDR3 length is 14 residues. CDR1 is LNHNV, CDR2 YYDKDF, per germline (reference sequence). The CDR3 loop is CAIREGQGDYIQYF. The DNA for the CDR3 is TGTGCCATACGAGAGGGGCAGGGGGATTACATTCAGTACTTC.

This clonotype occurred a few times. Here the CDR3 DNA reads TGTGCCAGCAGTTTCCGGCTGAGAGGGGCCCACGAGCAGTACTTC. Residues: CASSFRLRGAHEQYF. The chain is built from TRBV28 and TRBJ2-5; D assignment may be TRBD1 or TRBD2 (5 bases each). The J call may not be correct, given that the DNA end is closer to TRBJ2-7. The CDR3 has 15 residues. Germline V gene lookup returns CDR1 MDHEN and CDR2 SYDVKM.

The rearrangement joins TRBV20-1 to TRBJ1-4; TRBD1 is a possible D gene (5 bases). The CDR3 is 13 amino acids. Trimming took 6 bases from V and 7 from J, leaving 15 bases between them. Germline values: CDR1 DFQATT, CDR2 SNEGSKA (reference sequence). This chain's CDR3 is CSAPGAAGEKLFF. Here the CDR3 DNA reads TGCAGTGCCCCCGGGGCGGCGGGTGAAAAACTGTTTTTT.